The 15 T cell receptor beta chains below all came from one sample that was sequenced in a study of CD4 T cells in relation to SARS-CoV-2 and coronaviruses. For these receptors, no antigen is known. CD4+ T cells from unexposed donors were obtained before the COVID-19 pandemic (2011-2018). The cells were cultured for 9 to 11 days before CD4+ T cells were isolated. Profiling relied on immunoSEQ multiplex PCR, and the TCRdb table lists in-frame clones only, not all of them. The data contain about 23,000 clones, about four fifths of them singletons. Material: CD4+ T cells from PBMCs, cultured in vitro. These receptors all stem from a human donor in good health.

The rearrangement uses TRBV19 and TRBJ2-1; D possibly corresponds to TRBD2 (5 bases). There are 13 residues in the CDR3. V was clipped by 4 bases and J by 10 bases, with 14 bases between them. Germline V gene data show CDR1 as LNHDA and CDR2 as SQIVND (reference sequence). DNA of the CDR3: TGTGCCAGTAGTAAGACTACATCGCGGGAGCAGTTCTTC. The encoded protein is CASSKTTSREQFF.

The chain combines TRBV5-4 with TRBJ2-7; tentatively, D is TRBD1 (6 bases). There are 13 residues in the CDR3. The germline gives CDR1 SGHNT, CDR2 YYREEE (reference sequence). The V end lost 5 bases, the J end lost 1 base, and 10 bases lay between the germline ends. CDR3 nucleotides: TGTGCCAGCAGTTTTACAGGGTCCTACGAGCAGTACTTC. Translating it yields CASSFTGSYEQYF. The full variable domain, its missing parts supplied by reference TRBV5-4 and TRBJ2-7, is ETGVTQSPTHLIKTRGQQVTLRCSSQSGHNTVSWYQQALGQGPQFIFQYYREEENGRGNFPPRFSGLQFPNYSSELNVNALELDDSALYLCASSFTGSYEQYFGPGTRLTVT.

This chain links TRBV19 with TRBJ1-1; TRBD1 aligns across 10 bases. There are 15 residues in the CDR3. V lost 6 bases, J lost 5 bases, and 9 bases stayed unmatched. Germline V gene data show CDR1 as LNHDA and CDR2 as SQIVND (reference sequence). For the CDR3, the DNA is TGTGCCAGTAGCAGTAGACAGGGGGCGGGTACTGAAGCTTTCTTT. This encodes CASSSRQGAGTEAFF.

This clone has just a few counts. The chain links TRBV27 to TRBJ1-2; TRBD1 matches 7 bases. CDR3 length: 14 residues. With V trimmed by 3 bases and J by 4 bases, 5 bases remained unmatched. Germline V gives CDR1 MNHEY, CDR2 SMNVEV (reference sequence). CDR3 amino acids: CASSLRTGSYGYTF. The CDR3 DNA follows: TGTGCCAGCAGTTTGCGGACAGGCTCCTATGGCTACACCTTC.

This chain links TRBV2 with TRBJ2-1, with TRBD1 matching over 7 bases. The CDR3 is 15 amino acids. CDR1 is SNHLY, CDR2 FYNNEI, per germline. The trim removed 3 bases at V and 0 bases at J, leaving 2 bases unmatched. The CDR3 region has the DNA TGTGCCAGCAGTGATGACAGGGTCTCCTACAATGAGCAGTTCTTC. Protein product: CASSDDRVSYNEQFF.

The chain has TRBV6-4 and TRBJ2-3, with a possible D match to TRBD2 (6 bases). The CDR3 contains 16 residues. Deletions cut 0 bases from V and 4 bases from J, with 14 bases between. In germline, CDR1 is MRHNA, CDR2 SNTAGT. This CDR3 reads CASSDSGTGVPDTQYF. The CDR3, as DNA: TGTGCCAGCAGTGACTCGGGAACGGGAGTTCCAGATACGCAGTATTTT.

The V and J genes are TRBV5-1 and TRBJ2-3, with TRBD2 identical over 15 bases. The germline gives CDR1 SGHRS, CDR2 YFSETQ. The CDR3 contains 19 residues. The V segment lost 3 bases and the J segment 1 base; nucleotides outside the gene matches: 9. The CDR3 DNA reads TGCGCCAGCAGCTACCCGGGACTAGCGGGAGGTGAAGGCACAGATACGCAGTATTTT. Its protein product is CASSYPGLAGGEGTDTQYF.

The chain links TRBV20-1 to TRBJ2-1; possibly TRBD2 for D (6 bases). Germline values: CDR1 DFQATT, CDR2 SNEGSKA (reference sequence). Trimming cost V 3 bases and J 10 bases, with 16 bases left between them. The CDR3 totals 13 residues. CDR3 region: CSASITASGEQFF. As DNA, the CDR3 is TGCAGTGCTAGTATCACGGCAAGCGGGGAGCAGTTCTTC.

The genes are TRBV2 and TRBJ1-6; D is uncertain. Germline V lookup: CDR1 SNHLY, CDR2 FYNNEI. The CDR3 covers 12 residues. V was cut by 5 bases and J by 8 bases, with 7 bases left in between. CDR3 coding DNA: TGTGCCAGCAGTCTGAGGGATTCACCCCTCCACTTT. As protein: CASSLRDSPLHF.

The genes are TRBV6-1 and TRBJ1-3; D not certain. Germline V CDR1 and CDR2: MNHNS, SASEGT. V lost 1 base and J 4 bases, leaving 2 bases between the germline ends. The CDR3 spans 12 residues. The CDR3 sequence: CASSEVGNTIYF. CDR3 sequence (DNA): TGTGCCAGCAGTGAAGTCGGAAACACCATATATTTT.

V usage is TRBV18 and J usage is TRBJ1-5; TRBD1 aligns across 9 bases. With V trimmed by 4 bases and J by 0 bases, 1 base remained unmatched. The length of the CDR3 is 15 residues. The V gene's germline CDR1 is KGHSH and CDR2 LQKENI. CDR3 DNA sequence: TGTGCCAGCTCACTGGGACAGGGTAGCAATCAGCCCCAGCATTTT. Translating it yields CASSLGQGSNQPQHF. Together with reference TRBV18 and TRBJ1-5, the CDR3 gives the full variable domain: NAGVMQNPRHLVRRRGQEARLRCSPMKGHSHVYWYRQLPEEGLKFMVYLQKENIIDESGMPKERFSAEFPKEGPSILRIQQVVRGDSAAYFCASSLGQGSNQPQHFGDGTRLSIL.

The gene calls are TRBV10-3 and TRBJ2-1; D might be TRBD2 (6 bases). V dropped 7 bases and J dropped 1 base, with 8 bases sitting between them. The CDR3 runs 13 residues. Germline V gene sequence: CDR1 ENHRY, CDR2 SYGVKD. The CDR3 here is CAINSGSYNEQFF. The CDR3 coding sequence is TGTGCCATCAATAGCGGTTCCTACAATGAGCAGTTCTTC.

This clone was seen a few times. The gene calls are TRBV28 and TRBJ2-2; the D gene is possibly TRBD1 (6 bases). The CDR3 runs to 14 residues. Trimming cost V 6 bases and J 5 bases, with 13 bases left between them. The V gene's germline CDR1 is MDHEN and CDR2 SYDVKM. Written as DNA, the CDR3 is TGTGCCAGCAGCCCAGGGGCCCGAACCGGGGAGCTGTTTTTT. It is translated as CASSPGARTGELFF.

There are a few counts of this clone. The chain joins TRBV2 to TRBJ2-7; D call uncertain. In germline, CDR1 is SNHLY, CDR2 FYNNEI. The CDR3 runs 13 residues. Trimming pared 5 bases from V and 2 bases from J, leaving 10 bases between. This chain's CDR3 is CASSSITPYEQYF. In nucleotides, the CDR3 is TGTGCCAGCAGTTCAATAACGCCCTACGAGCAGTACTTC.

CDR3: CASQGDSGNTIYF. As DNA, the CDR3 is TGTGCCAGCCAGGGAGACTCTGGAAACACCATATATTTT. The chain combines TRBV9 with TRBJ1-3; D is perhaps TRBD1 (5 bases). Germline V gene data show CDR1 as SGDLS and CDR2 as YYNGEE. The germline V and J ends were trimmed by 7 bases and 0 bases, with 8 bases remaining between them. The CDR3 is made up of 13 amino acids.